Given below is one TCR beta chain in context. As yet, its antigen is unknown. The germline V gene encodes CDR1 MNHEY and CDR2 SVGAGI. Deletions cut 5 bases from V and 5 bases from J, with 19 bases between. The CDR3 is 15 residues long. Sequencing was performed with immunoSEQ multiplex PCR; in TCRdb, only in-frame clones are kept and a portion is missing. The repertoire holds around 13,000 clones, with 74% as singletons. The data were taken from a study of T cell clones after liver transplantation. Study overall: Pre-transplant mixed lymphocyte reactions yielded third-party-reactive TCRbeta sequences as comparators for graft-donor-reactive sequences. Standard immunosuppression, with no induction, continued until 12-24 months after transplant. Findings of the study overall: Graft donor-reactive T cells possibly entered the graft instead of undergoing deletion.

This chain connects TRBV6-5 to TRBJ2-7; no definite D call. This clonotype was obtained from a human patient who received a liver transplant. Some T cells may have come from the graft donor. The source was CD8+ T cells from blood, collected at the 22-month timepoint. Written as DNA, the CDR3 is TGTGCCAGCAGTGCCACCGGGCCCCGTGCCCACGAGCAGTACTTC. This encodes CASSATGPRAHEQYF.